Listed below are T cell receptor beta chains from one sample, sequenced in a study of T cells in Graves' hyperthyroidism and ophthalmopathy. From the multiplex PCR reads, TCRdb called clonotypes with MiXCR, one entry per CDR3 protein. The sample has about 320,000 distinct CDR3 sequences; around 16% are singletons. The sequencing input was blood. The receptors stem from a man aged 30 to 45 with Graves' hyperthyroidism. Both conserved end residues are part of each CDR3. The D gene is left open where the match is weak. The size of a clone is reported for some rows only, either as once, few or many, or as a class for expanded clones.

-,TRBV11-2,TRBJ1-6,many,TGTGCCAGCAGCTTAGTCCCTAATTCACCCCTCCACTTT,CASSLVPNSPLHF
-,TRBV5-5,TRBJ1-2,few,TGTGCCAGCATTCCAGGAGCAGACGTCTACTATGGCTACACCTTC,CASIPGADVYYGYTF
-,TRBV28,TRBJ1-1,-,TGTGCCAGCAGTTTGGGAGGGGACATGAACACTGAAGCTTTCTTT,CASSLGGDMNTEAFF
-,TRBV28,TRBJ2-7,many,TGTGCCAGCAGCCTAATTCGGACAGGAGGGGTTACGAAGCAGTACTTC,CASSLIRTGGVTKQYF
-,TRBV20-1,TRBJ2-3,-,TGCAGTGCCCAATACGGGAGCAGTGCAGATACGCAGTATTTT,CSAQYGSSADTQYF
-,TRBV11-2,TRBJ2-2,-,TGTGCCAGCAGCTCCCACACCGGGGAGCTGTTTTTT,CASSSHTGELFF
-,TRBV15,TRBJ2-5,many,TGTGCCACCAGAAGGGGGTCGGGAGAGAAAAGGGAGACCCAGTACTTC,CATRRGSGEKRETQYF
-,TRBV29-1,TRBJ1-3,-,TGCAGCGTTCTCGGACAATCTTCTGGAAACACCATATATTTT,CSVLGQSSGNTIYF
TRBD2,TRBV28,TRBJ2-5,-,TGTGCCAGCAGTTTGGGAGGGACGCCCCCTCACTTC,CASSLGGTPPHF
TRBD1,TRBV6-1,TRBJ1-2,once,TGTGCCAGCAGTCAACAGGGGAGCGGCTATGGCTACACCTTC,CASSQQGSGYGYTF
TRBD2,TRBV7-9,TRBJ2-3,many,TGTGCCAGCAGCTCCCCCCCCAGACTAGCGGGAGTTTACGACCCCACAGATACGCAGTATTTT,CASSSPPRLAGVYDPTDTQYF
TRBD1,TRBV7-3,TRBJ2-3,few,TGTGCCAGCAGCTTAAGCCGTACAGGGGGCACAGATACGCAGTATTTT,CASSLSRTGGTDTQYF
TRBD2,TRBV7-2,TRBJ2-1,few,TGTGCCAGCAGCTCAAGGAGCGGGAGGGCCGGGGTATATGAGCAGTTCTTC,CASSSRSGRAGVYEQFF
-,TRBV3-1,TRBJ2-1,many,TGTGCCAGCAGCCCCGGTGAGGGGGAGGACAATGAGCAGTTCTTC,CASSPGEGEDNEQFF
-,TRBV5-1,TRBJ2-3,few,TGCGCCAGCAGCTTAAATAGCTACTCTACGCAGTATTTT,CASSLNSYSTQYF
-,TRBV6-2/TRBV6-3,TRBJ2-7,many,TGTGCCACCAACAATCAAGGACTCAGCTCCTACGAGCAGTACTTC,CATNNQGLSSYEQYF
TRBD2,TRBV12-5,TRBJ2-7,many,TGTGCTAGTGGTCCCCCGGGAGGTCTCCCCTACGAGCAGTACTTC,CASGPPGGLPYEQYF
-,TRBV12-3/TRBV12-4,TRBJ2-5,many,TGTGCCAGCAGTTGGGGGCAGGGGCGTCAAGAGACCCAGTACTTC,CASSWGQGRQETQYF
-,TRBV12-3/TRBV12-4,TRBJ2-7,few,TGTGCCAGCAGTCCTTACGGGACTCGGAGCTCCTACGAGCAGTACTTC,CASSPYGTRSSYEQYF
-,TRBV3-1,TRBJ2-7,many,TGTGCCAGCAGCCCACAGGGCGTCGAGCAGTACTTC,CASSPQGVEQYF
TRBD1,TRBV12-3/TRBV12-4,TRBJ1-2,few,TGTGCCAGCAGTTCTGATCTGGATCAGGGGGGGTTCGGTGGCTACACCTTC,CASSSDLDQGGFGGYTF
TRBD2,TRBV12-3/TRBV12-4,TRBJ2-1,many,TGTGCCAGCAGCTTAGCTAGCGGGTCCTACAATGAGCAGTTCTTC,CASSLASGSYNEQFF
-,TRBV28,TRBJ2-7,many,TGTGCCAGCAGTTTCCCGTCGACAGCGTACTCCTACGAGCAGTACTTC,CASSFPSTAYSYEQYF
-,TRBV24-1,TRBJ1-5,-,TGTGCCACCAGTGCGTCTAGGCAGCCCCGGCATTTT,CATSASRQPRHF
-,TRBV20-1,TRBJ2-3,many,TGCAGACGTTCCCAAGCGCCTACCAACACGGGAGCCTATGCAGATACGCAGTATTTT,CRRSQAPTNTGAYADTQYF
TRBD1,TRBV24-1,TRBJ2-2,few,TGTGCCACCAATCAGGGGGCTAACACCGGGGAGCTGTTTTTT,CATNQGANTGELFF
TRBD1,TRBV7-3,TRBJ1-1,many,TGTGCCAGCAGTCAACAGGGACAGGGGATAATTGGGACTGAAGCTTTCTTT,CASSQQGQGIIGTEAFF
-,TRBV29-1,TRBJ2-6,-,TGCAGCGTTGGAGGTGCCTCTGGGGCCAACGTCCTGACTTTC,CSVGGASGANVLTF
-,TRBV20-1,TRBJ2-3,many,TGCAGTGCTACGGACCCCGGGACCCGAGTGAGTGATACGCAGTATTTT,CSATDPGTRVSDTQYF
TRBD2,TRBV3-1,TRBJ2-1,-,TGTGCCAGCAGCCGGAGCGGGAGAATGTACAATGAGCAGTTCTTC,CASSRSGRMYNEQFF
-,TRBV5-4,TRBJ2-2,few,TGTGCCAGCAGCTTTGAAGGGGGCGGGGAGCTGTTTTTT,CASSFEGGGELFF
-,TRBV19,TRBJ1-1,few,TGTGCCAGTAGTATACGGGACAAAATGATAGCTTTCTTT,CASSIRDKMIAFF
-,TRBV19,TRBJ1-1,-,TGTGCCAGTCGCAGGGATTGGGGCACTGAAGCTTTCTTT,CASRRDWGTEAFF
TRBD1,TRBV6-1,TRBJ1-5,many,TGTGCCAGCAGTGAACGGGCGACAGGGGGGAATCAGCCCCAGCATTTT,CASSERATGGNQPQHF
-,TRBV30,TRBJ2-7,-,TGTGCCTGGGGAACCTTCGAGCAGTACTTC,CAWGTFEQYF
-,TRBV7-8,TRBJ2-7,many,TGTGCCAGCAGCTTAGAGTGGACGGGGTCCTACGAGCAGTACTTC,CASSLEWTGSYEQYF
TRBD1,TRBV5-1,TRBJ1-2,-,TGCGCCAGCAGCTCCAGACAGGGGGCCGTTTATGGCTACACCTTC,CASSSRQGAVYGYTF
TRBD1,TRBV12-3/TRBV12-4,TRBJ2-7,many,TGTGCCAGTAGGGACAGGGATTTCTACGAGCAGTACTTC,CASRDRDFYEQYF
-,TRBV7-3,TRBJ2-5,-,TGTGCCAGCAGCTCCGGGCTCTATGATGTGACCCAGTACTTC,CASSSGLYDVTQYF
TRBD2,TRBV20-1,TRBJ2-1,-,TGCAGTGCGGGTGGGACTAGCGGGAGACCCTACAATGAGCAGTTCTTC,CSAGGTSGRPYNEQFF
-,TRBV11-2,TRBJ1-5,many,TGTGCCAGCAGCTTAGGGTACAGGGGCAATCAGCCCCAGCATTTT,CASSLGYRGNQPQHF
TRBD2,TRBV5-1,TRBJ2-1,many,TGCGCCAGCAGCACCGGGACTAGCGGGAGGAGCTCCTACAATGAGCAGTTCTTC,CASSTGTSGRSSYNEQFF
TRBD1,TRBV3-1,TRBJ1-2,many,TGTGCCAGCAGCCCTACAGGGGCCGGGCAAAATGGCTACACCTTC,CASSPTGAGQNGYTF
-,TRBV28,TRBJ2-3,many,TGTGCCAGCAGTCCCTCGTTTCGGGCTCGGAGCACAGATACGCAGTATTTT,CASSPSFRARSTDTQYF
TRBD2,TRBV2,TRBJ2-3,many,TGTGCCAGCAAATTCCGGGACCTAGCGGCAGATACGCAGTATTTT,CASKFRDLAADTQYF
TRBD2,TRBV7-8,TRBJ2-1,many,TGTGCCAGCAGCCTCCGACTAGCGGGAGGGCCGAGTGAGCAGTTCTTC,CASSLRLAGGPSEQFF
TRBD2,TRBV6-1,TRBJ2-3,many,TGTGCCAGCAGTTACGCGGGAGGGAACACAGATACGCAGTATTTT,CASSYAGGNTDTQYF
TRBD1,TRBV3-1,TRBJ2-7,many,TGTGCCAGCAGCCAAGGCCCACAGGGGAGCTCCTACGAGCAGTACTTC,CASSQGPQGSSYEQYF
-,TRBV9,TRBJ2-3,-,TGTGCCAGCAGCCCCCTGCTTACTTCAGATACGCAGTATTTT,CASSPLLTSDTQYF
-,TRBV7-8,TRBJ2-1,few,TGTGCCAGCAGCCCTCGTCCTCCGGGGATTAAAAGAAATGAGCAGTTCTTC,CASSPRPPGIKRNEQFF
-,TRBV7-8,TRBJ1-2,many,TGTGCCAGCAGCTTAGGCAAGGGAATCTATGGCTACACCTTC,CASSLGKGIYGYTF
-,TRBV7-8,TRBJ1-1,many,TGTGCCAGCAGCTTAGTGAGTCGACAGGAAGCTTTCTTT,CASSLVSRQEAFF
-,TRBV20-1,TRBJ2-1,-,TGCAGTGCCCTGGTTGGAGAATACAATGAGCAGTTCTTC,CSALVGEYNEQFF
-,TRBV28,TRBJ2-1,-,TGTGCCAGCACCTTAGCGCTCTCCTACAATGAGCAGTTCTTC,CASTLALSYNEQFF